The following is a T cell receptor (beta chain) sequence with its context. The target antigen is unknown. The data were taken from a study of T cells after yellow fever vaccination. CDR1 and CDR2 (germline): LGHNA, YSLEER. This CDR3 is built from 17 residues. The V and J ends lost 3 bases and 6 bases, in that order; junction bases with no gene match: 14. The authors made TCR cDNA by 5'RACE template switching, adding a universal primer site and UMIs. TCRdb processed the 5' RACE reads anew with MiXCR; each CDR3 protein has one entry. In the table there are some 500,000 distinct CDR3 sequences, roughly 13% of which are singletons. Whole-study results and caveats: Clones from primary vaccination mostly reappeared after the booster (around 96% CD4, less than 90% CD8). Weaker, the secondary response peaked sooner, at day 5 versus 15.

The sequences come from PBMCs, collected on the day of the yellow fever booster vaccination. The receptor was derived from a man aged 30-40 years who received the YFV17D yellow fever vaccine. The J gene is TRBJ2-1, the V gene TRBV4-3; 7 bases align to TRBD2. CDR3: CASSQGLRAGRGNEQFF. Here the CDR3 DNA reads TGCGCCAGCAGCCAGGGCCTTCGAGCGGGAAGGGGCAATGAGCAGTTCTTC.